The 22 T cell receptor beta chains in this list originate from one sample, sequenced in a study of control samples from healthy donors and cancer patients. Produced via immunoSEQ multiplex PCR; TCRdb's table is partial and in-frame only. The sample lists roughly 84,000 clones; about 89% were seen once. Material: blood. These receptor sequences come from a man aged 50 to 60 in good health.

V and J are TRBV7-2 and TRBJ1-1; 8 nucleotides match TRBD1. Germline V gene sequence: CDR1 SGHTA, CDR2 FQGNSA. The junction had 4 bases not matched to a gene; V was cut back by 1 base and J by 3 bases. The CDR3 runs to 15 residues. The CDR3 coding sequence is TGTGCCAGCAGCTTAGGGACAGGGAGGGACACTGAAGCTTTCTTT. This gives the protein CASSLGTGRDTEAFF.

This clone was detected once. The CDR3 region has the DNA TGTGCCAGCAGCTTGTACAATGAGCAGTTCTTC. Its translation is CASSLYNEQFF. This rearrangement joins TRBV5-8 to TRBJ2-1, with no clear D. The V gene's germline CDR1 is SGHTS and CDR2 YDEGEE. The CDR3 spans 11 residues. Trimming took 1 base from V and 4 from J, leaving 0 bases between them.

To note about this clone: The same CDR3 arises from other DNA sequences in this sample as well. V is TRBV7-8 and J is TRBJ1-6; the D gene is possibly TRBD1 (6 bases). CDR3 length equals 15 residues. CDR1 and CDR2 from the germline V gene are SGHVS and FQNEAQ. V was trimmed by 5 bases and J by 7 bases, leaving 15 bases between them. CDR3 sequence: CASSTQGQGNSPLHF. CDR3 sequence (DNA): TGTGCCAGCAGCACCCAGGGCCAGGGGAATTCACCCCTCCACTTT.

CDR3 residues: CASSEQRQAEAFF. CDR3 DNA sequence: TGTGCCAGCAGTGAGCAAAGGCAGGCTGAAGCTTTCTTT. The chain joins TRBV2 to TRBJ1-1; D uncertain. CDR1 is SNHLY and CDR2 is FYNNEI in the germline V gene. Deletions cut 3 bases from V and 6 bases from J, with 11 bases between. The length of the CDR3 is 13 residues.

The chain combines TRBV5-1 with TRBJ2-7; D gene unclear. The CDR3 consists of 11 residues. V lost 0 bases to trimming and J lost 7 bases, with 5 bases between them. Germline V lookup: CDR1 SGHRS, CDR2 YFSETQ. The CDR3 coding sequence is TGCGCCAGCAGCTTGGGGTTAGAGCAGTACTTC. Translating gives CASSLGLEQYF.

This chain joins TRBV7-2 and TRBJ1-4, with D unclear. CDR1 SGHTA and CDR2 FQGNSA come from the germline V gene. V dropped 5 bases and J dropped 3 bases, with 10 bases sitting between them. This CDR3 has 14 residues. The CDR3 loop is CASSETPSNEKLFF. DNA for the CDR3: TGTGCCAGCAGCGAGACACCGTCTAATGAAAAACTGTTTTTT.

CDR3 region: CAWSPGASGNTIYF. The CDR3 nucleotides are TGTGCCTGGAGTCCGGGGGCCTCTGGAAACACCATATATTTT. V and J are TRBV30 and TRBJ1-3; tentative D call: TRBD1 (6 bases). V gave up 2 bases and J gave up 0 bases, with 8 bases separating them. The CDR3 is 14 amino acids. Germline V gene lookup returns CDR1 GTSNPN and CDR2 SVGIG (reference sequence).

This chain links TRBV7-9 with TRBJ2-2, with D maybe TRBD1 (6 bases). In germline, CDR1 is SEHNR, CDR2 FQNEAQ (reference sequence). CDR3 length: 15 amino acids. V lost 3 bases and J 3 bases, leaving 11 bases between the germline ends. CDR3 DNA: TGTGCCAGCAGCTTTTCAACAGGGTACACCGGGGAGCTGTTTTTT. This translates into CASSFSTGYTGELFF.

The DNA of the CDR3 is TGTGCCAGCAGTTACTCGTCGAAGACCCAGTACTTC. Amino acid sequence: CASSYSSKTQYF. The genes are TRBV6-6 and TRBJ2-5; unclear D gene. Germline V lookup: CDR1 MNHNY, CDR2 SVGAGI (reference sequence). Between the trimmed V and J ends, which lost 0 bases and 6 bases, there was a span of 5 bases. The CDR3 has 12 residues.

The chain combines TRBV19 with TRBJ1-5, with TRBD1 identical over 12 bases. CDR3 length equals 18 residues. CDR1 is LNHDA and CDR2 is SQIVND in the germline V gene (reference sequence). V was clipped by 2 bases and J by 5 bases; unmatched bases: 10. This CDR3 is CASSISGTGGKTYQPQHF. CDR3 nucleotides: TGTGCCAGTAGTATATCCGGGACAGGGGGCAAAACGTATCAGCCCCAGCATTTT.

In this sample, this clone turned up once. This rearrangement joins TRBV7-2 to TRBJ2-1; TRBD2 matches 8 bases. V shed 4 bases and J 5 bases; nucleotides not matched to a gene: 10. This CDR3 has 16 amino acids. The germline gives CDR1 SGHTA, CDR2 FQGNSA. CDR3 sequence (DNA): TGTGCCAGCAGCTCCCGGGAGCGGGGGCTTAACAATGAGCAGTTCTTC. Translated: CASSSRERGLNNEQFF.

The CDR3 sequence is CASSYHSEGPYGYTF. The CDR3 bases are TGTGCCAGCAGTTACCATTCTGAGGGGCCCTATGGCTACACCTTC. The chain is built from TRBV6-7 and TRBJ1-2; D possibly corresponds to TRBD1 (5 bases). TRBV6-7 qualifies as an ORF whose function is uncertain. The CDR3 runs to 15 residues. V lost 2 bases, J lost 4 bases, and 14 bases lay in between.

The V and J genes are TRBV2 and TRBJ2-7, with TRBD2 identical over 9 bases. The ends lost 4 bases at V and 6 bases at J; junction bases unmatched: 7. The CDR3 extends over 14 amino acids. Germline values: CDR1 SNHLY, CDR2 FYNNEI. The CDR3 DNA is TGTGCCAGCAGTGTAGGCGGGGGGGCCCCCGAGCAGTACTTC. Protein product: CASSVGGGAPEQYF. The full variable domain, rest sourced from reference TRBV2 and TRBJ2-7, is EPEVTQTPSHQVTQMGQEVILRCVPISNHLYFYWYRQILGQKVEFLVSFYNNEISEKSEIFDDQFSVERPDGSNFTLKIRSTKLEDSAMYFCASSVGGGAPEQYFGPGTRLTVT.

This chain connects TRBV5-1 to TRBJ2-7; D may match TRBD1 or TRBD2 (5 bases each). CDR1 SGHRS and CDR2 YFSETQ come from the germline V gene. The length of the CDR3 is 14 residues. Trimming pared 4 bases from V and 3 bases from J, leaving 14 bases between. The CDR3 spells CASSPGTTNYEQYF. The CDR3 DNA reads as TGCGCCAGCAGCCCGGGGACCACCAACTACGAGCAGTACTTC. Variable domain in full (rest from reference TRBV5-1 and TRBJ2-7): KAGVTQTPRYLIKTRGQQVTLSCSPISGHRSVSWYQQTPGQGLQFLFEYFSETQRNKGNFPGRFSGRQFSNSRSEMNVSTLELGDSALYLCASSPGTTNYEQYFGPGTRLTVT.

J is TRBJ2-7 and V is TRBV6-2 or TRBV6-3, with D possibly matching TRBD2 (6 bases). Germline V gene lookup returns CDR1 MNHEY and CDR2 SVGEGT. V lost 6 bases and J 3 bases, leaving 15 bases between the germline ends. The CDR3 covers 14 residues. The CDR3 region is CASSPLGGNYEQYF. In nucleotides, the CDR3 is TGTGCCAGCAGCCCCCTCGGGGGAAACTACGAGCAGTACTTC.

This clone has only one observation. This rearrangement joins TRBV18 to TRBJ1-1, with a tentative D call TRBD1 (5 bases). This CDR3 spans 16 amino acids. The V gene lost 2 bases and the J gene lost 0 bases, with 13 bases spanning the gap. Germline V gene sequence: CDR1 KGHSH, CDR2 LQKENI. The CDR3: CASSPSRQIMNTEAFF. CDR3 DNA sequence: TGTGCCAGCTCACCATCCCGACAGATCATGAACACTGAAGCTTTCTTT.

The chain recombines TRBV7-2 with TRBJ2-7; D uncertain. The CDR3 totals 13 residues. From germline, CDR1 is SGHTA and CDR2 FQGNSA. V gave up 2 bases and J gave up 3 bases, with 8 bases separating them. The CDR3 sequence: CASSLPPVYEQYF. In DNA, the CDR3 is TGTGCCAGCAGCTTACCCCCAGTCTACGAGCAGTACTTC.

V usage is TRBV13 and J usage is TRBJ2-7; the D is unclear. V lost 5 bases to trimming and J lost 6 bases, with 11 bases between them. CDR3 length: 12 residues. CDR1 and CDR2 from the germline V gene are PRHDT and FYEKMQ (reference sequence). CDR3 DNA: TGTGCCAGCAGCCTCGCCCCCTCCGAGCAGTACTTC. This encodes CASSLAPSEQYF.

The rearrangement uses TRBV27 and TRBJ2-5, with TRBD1 identical over 9 bases. The trim removed 5 bases at V and 5 bases at J, leaving 6 bases unmatched. This CDR3 contains 14 residues. The V gene's germline CDR1 is MNHEY and CDR2 SMNVEV (reference sequence). CDR3 DNA: TGTGCCAGCAGTGTAACAGGGGGCCCTGAGACCCAGTACTTC. It is translated as CASSVTGGPETQYF.

In its sample, this clone was seen a few times. CDR3 sequence (DNA): TGTGCCAGCAGCTTAGGGGGATTTCTGAGCACTGAAGCTTTCTTT. Translation gives CASSLGGFLSTEAFF. The rearrangement uses TRBV7-9 and TRBJ1-1; D unresolved. This CDR3 is built from 15 residues. CDR1 is SEHNR, CDR2 FQNEAQ, per germline (reference sequence). V was trimmed by 1 base and J by 4 bases, leaving 13 bases between them.

This chain links TRBV7-3 with TRBJ2-2; D is perhaps TRBD1 (6 bases). CDR3 length equals 20 residues. Germline CDR1 reads SGHTA; CDR2 reads FQGTGA. The V gene lost 0 bases and the J gene lost 2 bases, with 22 bases spanning the gap. The CDR3 DNA follows: TGTGCCAGCAGCTTAACGGCCCGAAAGGGGGTAGGGATCAACACCGGGGAGCTGTTTTTT. This translates into CASSLTARKGVGINTGELFF. Full variable domain (outside the CDR3, taken from reference TRBV7-3 and TRBJ2-2): GAGVSQTPSNKVTEKGKYVELRCDPISGHTALYWYRQSLGQGPEFLIYFQGTGAADDSGLPNDRFFAVRPEGSVSTLKIQRTERGDSAVYLCASSLTARKGVGINTGELFFGEGSRLTVL.

This rearrangement joins TRBV7-2 to TRBJ2-1; D possibly uses TRBD1 or TRBD2 (7 bases each). The CDR3 extends over 15 amino acids. V was cut by 10 bases and J by 14 bases, with 30 bases left in between. Germline V gene data show CDR1 as SGHTA and CDR2 as FQGNSA. DNA of the CDR3: TGTGCCACCGACATTCGGGGGGCAGGGGGTTTTGGAAAGTTCTTC. Amino acids: CATDIRGAGGFGKFF.